Following are 23 T cell receptor beta chains from one sample sequenced in a study of control samples from healthy donors and cancer patients. TCRdb's copy holds only in-frame clones and misses some; the assay was immunoSEQ multiplex PCR. The data contain more than 140,000 clones, approximately 94% of them singletons. The sample taken for sequencing was blood. The receptor set was obtained from a middle-aged man in good health.

The chain carries TRBV5-1 and TRBJ2-5; no definite D call. The CDR3 spans 11 residues. CDR1 is SGHRS and CDR2 is YFSETQ in the germline V gene. The V and J ends lost 2 bases and 4 bases respectively, with 3 bases between them. CDR3 DNA sequence: TGCGCCAGCAGCTTCGGAGAGACCCAGTACTTC. Translated: CASSFGETQYF.

The rearrangement links TRBV9 to TRBJ1-3; tentative D call: TRBD1 (6 bases). The CDR3 loop spans 21 amino acids. With 1 base removed from V and 6 bases from J, the gap between germline ends came to 32 bases. Germline CDR1 reads SGDLS; CDR2 reads YYNGEE. CDR3 sequence (DNA): TGTGCCAGCAGCGTACTAGGTACTCTTAATGAGGGACATCTCTCCCCAAACACCATATATTTT. As protein: CASSVLGTLNEGHLSPNTIYF. Looking up the rest from reference TRBV9 and TRBJ1-3 gives the full variable domain: DSGVTQTPKHLITATGQRVTLRCSPRSGDLSVYWYQQSLDQGLQFLIQYYNGEERAKGNILERFSAQQFPDLHSELNLSSLELGDSALYFCASSVLGTLNEGHLSPNTIYFGEGSWLTVV.

V usage is TRBV27 and J usage is TRBJ2-7; D gene ambiguous. Looked up from germline, CDR1 is MNHEY and CDR2 is SMNVEV (reference sequence). This CDR3 contains 13 residues. V shed 7 bases and J shed 5 bases, with 15 bases lying between them. The CDR3 sequence: CASTPRPWDEQYF. The CDR3 DNA sequence: TGTGCCAGCACCCCTCGGCCGTGGGACGAGCAGTACTTC.

The rearrangement uses TRBV9 and TRBJ1-2, with 9 nucleotides matching TRBD1. V lost 4 bases to trimming and J lost 2 bases; unmatched junction nucleotides: 6. Germline V gene lookup returns CDR1 SGDLS and CDR2 YYNGEE. This CDR3 contains 15 residues. The CDR3 DNA sequence: TGTGCCAGCAGCACTACAGGGGGCCCGAACTATGGCTACACCTTC. Translating gives CASSTTGGPNYGYTF.

V usage is TRBV19 and J usage is TRBJ1-5; D gene uncertain. Germline-derived CDR1 and CDR2 are LNHDA and SQIVND (reference sequence). Trimming stripped 5 bases from V and 0 bases from J, with 5 bases between. This CDR3 region has 13 residues. Written as DNA, the CDR3 is TGTGCCAGTAGTCCAGCTAGCAATCAGCCCCAGCATTTT. Amino acid sequence: CASSPASNQPQHF.

The chain uses TRBV27 and TRBJ2-1, with D possibly TRBD2 on 5 matching bases. V gave up 4 bases and J gave up 10 bases, with 11 bases separating them. CDR1 and CDR2 (germline): MNHEY, SMNVEV (reference sequence). CDR3 size: 12 residues. The CDR3 sequence is CASSSLRGEQFF. The DNA for the CDR3 is TGTGCCAGCAGTTCGTTAAGAGGGGAGCAGTTCTTC.

The chain has TRBV11-2 and TRBJ1-6; the D is unclear. CDR1 is SGHAT and CDR2 is FQNNGV in the germline V gene. The CDR3 is 19 residues long. Trimming removed 1 base at V and 0 bases at J, with 16 bases between. In DNA form, the CDR3 reads TGTGCCAGCAGCTTAGTTCGTGGCCCCCTGAGCTCCTATAATTCACCCCTCCACTTT. Its translation: CASSLVRGPLSSYNSPLHF.

V is TRBV30 and J is TRBJ1-1; no definite D call. V was shortened by 1 base and J by 1 base, with 7 bases between the two germline ends. The CDR3 runs 13 residues. Germline V CDR1 and CDR2: GTSNPN, SVGIG (reference sequence). The CDR3 is CAWSGGQNTEAFF. The CDR3 nucleotides are TGTGCCTGGAGTGGAGGTCAGAACACTGAAGCTTTCTTT.

CDR3 sequence (DNA): TGTGCCACCAGTGCTGGACAGGGTAATGGCTACACCTTC. This translates into CATSAGQGNGYTF. The V and J genes are TRBV24-1 and TRBJ1-2; TRBD1 agrees at 8 bases. Germline CDR1 is KGHDR and CDR2 is SFDVKD. There are 13 residues in the CDR3. V was pared by 5 bases and J by 6 bases, with 4 bases of the junction left unmatched.

This clone was seen only once. This sequence joins TRBV6-1 and TRBJ2-5; D call uncertain. The germline V gene has CDR1 MNHNS and CDR2 SASEGT. The CDR3 sequence is 12 residues long. The V gene lost 2 bases and the J gene lost 6 bases, with 7 bases spanning the gap. The CDR3 bases are TGTGCCAGCAGTGAAAGCCGCCAGACCCAGTACTTC. It translates to CASSESRQTQYF.

The chain employs TRBV27 and TRBJ1-3, with D uncertain. The CDR3 covers 15 residues. With 2 bases removed from V and 0 bases from J, the gap between germline ends came to 8 bases. The V gene's germline CDR1 is MNHEY and CDR2 SMNVEV (reference sequence). CDR3 amino acids: CASSLDGISGNTIYF. DNA for the CDR3: TGTGCCAGCAGTTTAGACGGAATCTCTGGAAACACCATATATTTT.

On this clone itself: The conserved closing phenylalanine or tryptophan is absent in this CDR3, likely reflecting a read error. It is unclear where the CDR3 begins or ends on the DNA, so no DNA is shown, and the CDR3 is as TCRdb lists it. The rearrangement uses TRBV25-1 and TRBJ2-4; the table's D gene call, TRBD1, was not cross checked with the DNA. 13 amino acids form the CDR3, both terminal residues included. The germline V gene has CDR1 MGHDK and CDR2 SYGVNS. The CDR3 protein is CASSEPLTGGTLN.

This chain joins TRBV7-8 and TRBJ2-1, with 10 bases that match TRBD2. Trimming cost V 0 bases and J 5 bases; bases outside gene matches: 7. The CDR3 spans 17 residues. Germline V gene lookup returns CDR1 SGHVS and CDR2 FQNEAQ. CDR3 bases: TGTGCCAGCAGCTTAGCGCGGGGGCTAGCGGGAGACAATGAGCAGTTCTTC. It is translated as CASSLARGLAGDNEQFF.

This sequence joins TRBV9 and TRBJ1-1; possibly TRBD1 for D (5 bases). CDR3 size: 15 residues. Trimming pared 4 bases from V and 4 bases from J, leaving 17 bases between. Germline lookup yields CDR1 SGDLS and CDR2 YYNGEE. CDR3 sequence (DNA): TGTGCCAGCAGCTCCCCCTGGGGCGATCGCACTGAAGCTTTCTTT. This encodes CASSSPWGDRTEAFF.

The chain links TRBV25-1 to TRBJ1-5; 7 nucleotides align to TRBD1. Germline V CDR1 and CDR2: MGHDK, SYGVNS. This CDR3 comprises 16 residues. V dropped 2 bases and J dropped 2; count of bases not matched to a gene: 6. The DNA of the CDR3 is TGTGCCAGCAGTGAAAAAGGGGGCGGGCGCAATCAGCCCCAGCATTTT. This translates into CASSEKGGGRNQPQHF.

The V call is TRBV6-1, the J call TRBJ1-5; 7 nucleotides line up with TRBD1. The CDR3 is 15 amino acids. In germline, CDR1 is MNHNS, CDR2 SASEGT. V shed 2 bases, J shed 6 bases, and the junction held 7 bases outside the gene matches. The CDR3 here is CASSEPRQGAQPQHF. For the CDR3, the DNA is TGTGCCAGCAGTGAACCTCGACAGGGTGCTCAGCCCCAGCATTTT.

CDR3 coding DNA: TGCGCCAGCAGCCAAGATTGGAACGGCTACGAGCAGTACTTC. Encoded protein: CASSQDWNGYEQYF. The chain joins TRBV4-3 to TRBJ2-7, with D uncertain. Trimming pared 0 bases from V and 3 bases from J, leaving 9 bases between. Germline loops: CDR1 LGHNA, CDR2 YSLEER. The length of the CDR3 is 14 residues.

The chain has TRBV2 and TRBJ2-7, with TRBD1 matching over 7 bases. Germline-derived CDR1 and CDR2 are SNHLY and FYNNEI. After removal of 0 bases from V and 1 base from J, the junction contained 6 bases not matched to a gene. The CDR3 runs 16 residues. The CDR3: CASSEARNRGSYEQYF. CDR3 coding DNA: TGTGCCAGCAGTGAAGCGCGTAACAGGGGATCCTACGAGCAGTACTTC.

J is TRBJ1-4 and V is TRBV5-6; TRBD1 aligns across 9 bases. V shed 3 bases and J 4 bases; nucleotides not matched to a gene: 7. CDR3 length: 16 amino acids. Per the germline V gene, CDR1 is SGHDT and CDR2 is YYEEEE. The CDR3: CASSSLQGAGNEKLFF. CDR3 nucleotides: TGTGCCAGCAGCTCCCTACAGGGGGCGGGTAATGAAAAACTGTTTTTT.

V usage is TRBV5-1 and J usage is TRBJ1-1; the match to TRBD1 covers 7 bases. The ends lost 0 bases at V and 4 bases at J; junction bases unmatched: 3. The germline V gene encodes CDR1 SGHRS and CDR2 YFSETQ. There are 14 residues in the CDR3. CDR3 in DNA: TGCGCCAGCAGCTTGGACAGGGGTGGCACTGAAGCTTTCTTT. Protein sequence: CASSLDRGGTEAFF. Variable domain in full (rest from reference TRBV5-1 and TRBJ1-1): KAGVTQTPRYLIKTRGQQVTLSCSPISGHRSVSWYQQTPGQGLQFLFEYFSETQRNKGNFPGRFSGRQFSNSRSEMNVSTLELGDSALYLCASSLDRGGTEAFFGQGTRLTVV.

This chain joins TRBV5-4 and TRBJ2-1, with TRBD1 identical over 8 bases. The CDR3 sequence is 13 residues long. Germline CDR1 SGHNT, CDR2 YYREEE (reference sequence). V gave up 6 bases and J gave up 6 bases; unmatched junction bases: 5. The CDR3, as DNA: TGTGCCAGCACCAAACAGGGGGTCAATGAGCAGTTCTTC. Protein product: CASTKQGVNEQFF.

The chain carries TRBV2 and TRBJ1-2; no firm D call. Per germline, CDR1 SNHLY and CDR2 FYNNEI. The V and J ends lost 3 bases and 3 bases respectively, with 11 bases between them. The CDR3 runs to 14 residues. The CDR3 loop is CASSDSEEHYGYTF. CDR3 bases: TGTGCCAGCAGTGATAGTGAGGAACACTATGGCTACACCTTC. Full variable domain (outside the CDR3, taken from reference TRBV2 and TRBJ1-2): EPEVTQTPSHQVTQMGQEVILRCVPISNHLYFYWYRQILGQKVEFLVSFYNNEISEKSEIFDDQFSVERPDGSNFTLKIRSTKLEDSAMYFCASSDSEEHYGYTFGSGTRLTVV.

J is TRBJ1-1 and V is TRBV7-8, with a weak D call TRBD1 (5 bases). Germline assignment: CDR1 SGHVS and CDR2 FQNEAQ. This CDR3 contains 14 residues. The V and J ends lost 7 bases and 3 bases respectively, with 15 bases between them. In DNA form, the CDR3 reads TGTGCCAGCAACCGAATCGTAGGGGACACTGAAGCTTTCTTT. This codes for CASNRIVGDTEAFF.